The 5 T cell receptor beta chains given below trace back to one sample, sequenced in a study of T cells in Graves' hyperthyroidism and ophthalmopathy. TCR beta CDR3 sequences were amplified from RNA transcripts. The TCR CDR3 first-round RT-PCR relied on the HTBI primer set. One entry per CDR3 protein, called by TCRdb with MiXCR from the multiplex PCR reads. Here the sample spans around 250,000 distinct CDR3 sequences, approximately 25% being singletons. Sequenced input: blood. These receptors originate from a woman in her 40s with Graves' ophthalmopathy.

The table lists this clonotype with many counts. This sequence joins TRBV12-3 or TRBV12-4 and TRBJ1-3, with 9 bases identical to TRBD1. This CDR3 is built from 15 residues. The V and J ends lost 3 bases and 4 bases, in that order; junction bases with no gene match: 4. This CDR3 is CASSFGTGIGNTIYF. CDR3 bases: TGTGCCAGCAGTTTCGGGACAGGGATAGGAAACACCATATATTTT.

This clonotype was picked up a small number of times. J is TRBJ2-7 and V is TRBV6-1, with 13 bases that match TRBD2. Germline lookup yields CDR1 MNHNS and CDR2 SASEGT. The V and J ends lost 0 bases and 5 bases, in that order; junction bases with no gene match: 7. The CDR3 extends over 17 amino acids. In DNA, the CDR3 is TGTGCCAGCAGTGAAGCGGGATCGACTAGCGGGAGGAACGAGCAGTACTTC. This gives the protein CASSEAGSTSGRNEQYF.

This clonotype has a count of ten or more. The chain employs TRBV28 and TRBJ1-2; D not resolved. CDR1 MDHEN and CDR2 SYDVKM come from the germline V gene. V was pared by 7 bases and J by 5 bases, with 20 bases between. The CDR3 spans 15 residues. CDR3 DNA sequence: TGTGCCAGCATGGTTTGGAGAGGGCGGGAGTATGGCTACACCTTC. Translation gives CASMVWRGREYGYTF.

The rearrangement links TRBV6-2 or TRBV6-3 to TRBJ2-4; no clear D. The germline gives CDR1 MNHEY, CDR2 SVGEGT. The CDR3 has 14 residues. V was shortened by 5 bases and J by 0 bases, with 8 bases between the two germline ends. The CDR3 DNA reads as TGTGCCAGCAGTCGCCCGGGAGCCAAAAACATTCAGTACTTC. As protein: CASSRPGAKNIQYF.

This clonotype was recorded many times. J is TRBJ2-2 and V is TRBV20-1; D ambiguous. Germline CDR1 reads DFQATT; CDR2 reads SNEGSKA (reference sequence). This CDR3 has 12 amino acids. Trimming cost V 3 bases and J 3 bases, with 5 bases left between them. This CDR3 is CSASPHTGELFF. The CDR3, as DNA: TGCAGTGCTAGTCCGCACACCGGGGAGCTGTTTTTT.